This TCR beta chain was found in a study of cytomegalovirus exposure and HLA in healthy donors. Study results and limitations: The listing of 150 or so TCR beta chains classed them as cytomegalovirus-associated.

Profiling relied on immunoSEQ multiplex PCR, and the TCRdb table lists in-frame clones only, not all of them. This sample carries about 120,000 clones, roughly 95% of them seen once, and the ten largest clones take about 1.7%. The germline V and J ends were trimmed by 0 bases and 4 bases, with 7 bases remaining between them. Per the germline V gene, CDR1 is LNHDA and CDR2 is SQIVND (reference sequence). This CDR3 comprises 13 residues. This clone has just one count. Antigen specificity is unknown. This chain links TRBV19 with TRBJ2-7, with D perhaps TRBD2 (5 bases). Specimen: PBMCs. This TCR was recovered from a man between 18 and 29 years old in good health and CMV-seronegative. The chain's CDR3 is CASSIDRGYEQYF. CDR3 nucleotide sequence: TGTGCCAGTAGTATAGATCGCGGGTACGAGCAGTACTTC.